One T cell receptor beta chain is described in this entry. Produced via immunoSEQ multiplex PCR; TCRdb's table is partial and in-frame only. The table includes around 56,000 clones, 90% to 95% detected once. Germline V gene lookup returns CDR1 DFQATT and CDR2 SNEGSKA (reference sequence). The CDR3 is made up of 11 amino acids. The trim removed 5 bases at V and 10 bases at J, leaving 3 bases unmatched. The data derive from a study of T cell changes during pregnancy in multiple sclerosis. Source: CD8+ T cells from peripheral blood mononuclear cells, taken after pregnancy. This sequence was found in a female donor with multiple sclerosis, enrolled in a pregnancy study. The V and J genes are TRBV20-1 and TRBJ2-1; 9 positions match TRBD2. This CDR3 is CSAPLAGEQFF. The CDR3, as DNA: TGCAGTGCTCCTCTAGCGGGGGAGCAGTTCTTC.